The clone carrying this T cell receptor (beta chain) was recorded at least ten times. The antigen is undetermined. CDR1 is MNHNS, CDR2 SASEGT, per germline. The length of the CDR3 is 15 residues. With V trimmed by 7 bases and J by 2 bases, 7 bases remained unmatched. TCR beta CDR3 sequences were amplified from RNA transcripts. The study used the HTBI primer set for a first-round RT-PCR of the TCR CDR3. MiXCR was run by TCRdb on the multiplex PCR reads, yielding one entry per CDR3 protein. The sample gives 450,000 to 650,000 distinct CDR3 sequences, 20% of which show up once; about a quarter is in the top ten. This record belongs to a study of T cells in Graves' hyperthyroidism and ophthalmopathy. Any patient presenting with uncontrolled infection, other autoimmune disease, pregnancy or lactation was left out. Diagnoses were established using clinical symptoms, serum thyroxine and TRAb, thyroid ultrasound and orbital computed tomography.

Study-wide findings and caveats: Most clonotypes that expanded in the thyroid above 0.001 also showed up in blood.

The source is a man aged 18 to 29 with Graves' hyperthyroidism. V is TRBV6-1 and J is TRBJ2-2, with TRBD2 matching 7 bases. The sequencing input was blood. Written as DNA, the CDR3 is TGTGCCAGCACAAGGTGGGGGGGAAACACCGGGGAGCTGTTTTTT. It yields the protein CASTRWGGNTGELFF.